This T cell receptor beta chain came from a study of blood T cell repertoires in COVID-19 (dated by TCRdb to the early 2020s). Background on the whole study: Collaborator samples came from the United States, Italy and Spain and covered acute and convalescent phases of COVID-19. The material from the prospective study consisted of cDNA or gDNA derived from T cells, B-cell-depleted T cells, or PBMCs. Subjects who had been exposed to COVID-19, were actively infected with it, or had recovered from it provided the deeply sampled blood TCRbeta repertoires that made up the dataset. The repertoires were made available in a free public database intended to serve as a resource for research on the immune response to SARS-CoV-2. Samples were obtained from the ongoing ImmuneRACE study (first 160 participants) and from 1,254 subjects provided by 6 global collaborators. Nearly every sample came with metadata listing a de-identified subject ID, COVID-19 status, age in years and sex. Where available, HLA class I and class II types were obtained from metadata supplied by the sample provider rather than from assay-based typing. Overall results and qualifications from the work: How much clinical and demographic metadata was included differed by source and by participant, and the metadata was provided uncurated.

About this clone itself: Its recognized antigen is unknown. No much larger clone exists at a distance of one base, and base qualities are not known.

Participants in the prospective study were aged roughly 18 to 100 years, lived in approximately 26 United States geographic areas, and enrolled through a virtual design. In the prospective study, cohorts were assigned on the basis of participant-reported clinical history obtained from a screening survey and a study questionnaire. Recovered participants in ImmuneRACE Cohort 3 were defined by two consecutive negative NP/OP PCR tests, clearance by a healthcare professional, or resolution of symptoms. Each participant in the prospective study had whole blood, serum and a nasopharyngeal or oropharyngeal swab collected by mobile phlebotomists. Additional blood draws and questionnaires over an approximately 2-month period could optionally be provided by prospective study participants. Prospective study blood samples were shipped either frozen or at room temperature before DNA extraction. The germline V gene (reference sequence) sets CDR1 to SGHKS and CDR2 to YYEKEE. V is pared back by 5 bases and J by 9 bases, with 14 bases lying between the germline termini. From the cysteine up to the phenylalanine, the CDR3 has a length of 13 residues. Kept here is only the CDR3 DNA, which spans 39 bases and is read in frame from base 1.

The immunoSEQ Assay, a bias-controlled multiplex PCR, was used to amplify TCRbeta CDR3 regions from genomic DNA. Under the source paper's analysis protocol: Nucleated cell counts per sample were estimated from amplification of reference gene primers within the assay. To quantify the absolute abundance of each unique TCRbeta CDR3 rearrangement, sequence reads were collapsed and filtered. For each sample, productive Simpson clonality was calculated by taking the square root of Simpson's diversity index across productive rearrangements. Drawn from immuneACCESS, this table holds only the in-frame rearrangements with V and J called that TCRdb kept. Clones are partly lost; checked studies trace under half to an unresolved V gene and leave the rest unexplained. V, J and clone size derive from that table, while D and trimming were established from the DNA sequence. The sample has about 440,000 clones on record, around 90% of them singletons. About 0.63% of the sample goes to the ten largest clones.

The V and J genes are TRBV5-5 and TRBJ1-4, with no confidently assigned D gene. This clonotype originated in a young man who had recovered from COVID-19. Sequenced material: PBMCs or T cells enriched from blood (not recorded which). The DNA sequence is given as TGTGCCAGCAGGTACACCGGGGAACAAAAACTGTTTTTT. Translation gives CASRYTGEQKLFF.